Described below is a single T cell receptor beta chain sequence and its context. Germline V gives CDR1 MNHEY, CDR2 SMNVEV (reference sequence). The CDR3 contains 16 residues. The J segment lost 2 bases and the V segment lost 6 bases, leaving 5 bases of the junction unmatched. This entry belongs to a study of blood T cell repertoires in COVID-19. As originally analysed: Reference gene primer amplification gave estimated nucleated cell counts. Some clones are missing from TCRdb's copy, which holds only in-frame ones; the method was immunoSEQ multiplex PCR. That table supplies the V and J calls and clone size; D and trimming were determined from the DNA. Here the sample spans over 60,000 clones, more than 75% being singletons.

The source is an elderly woman with active or convalescent COVID-19. Sequenced material: peripheral blood. V is TRBV27 and J is TRBJ2-6; TRBD1 agrees at 9 bases. CDR3 in amino acids: CASRQQGAPGANVLTF. The CDR3 bases are TGTGCCAGCAGACAACAGGGGGCCCCTGGGGCCAACGTCCTGACTTTC.